The 27 T cell receptor beta chains presented below share a single source sample, sequenced in a study of cytomegalovirus exposure and HLA in healthy donors. The PCR had 60 Vbeta and 13 Jbeta primers. The assay was immunoSEQ multiplex PCR, and TCRdb's table has in-frame clones only and misses some. This sample's table has about 200,000 clones. The specimen sequenced was PBMCs. Receptor source: a woman aged 25-40 years in good health and CMV-seropositive.

J is TRBJ2-3 and V is TRBV11-3, with D possibly being TRBD2 (5 bases). V lost 5 bases and J 6 bases, leaving 9 bases between the germline ends. The CDR3 spans 12 residues. In germline, CDR1 is SGHNT, CDR2 YENEEA. The CDR3: CASSSGSDTQYF. CDR3 nucleotides: TGTGCCAGCAGCAGCGGATCCGATACGCAGTATTTT.

The J gene is TRBJ2-7, the V gene TRBV19; possibly TRBD1 for D (6 bases). The V gene's germline CDR1 is LNHDA and CDR2 SQIVND (reference sequence). Deletions cut 5 bases from V and 3 bases from J, with 8 bases between. The CDR3 length is 12 residues. The CDR3 nucleotides are TGTGCCAGTAGTGTGACAGGCTACGAGCAGTACTTC. Its protein product is CASSVTGYEQYF.

V is TRBV20-1 and J is TRBJ2-5, with D unresolved. V lost 4 bases to trimming and J lost 2 bases, with 2 bases between them. This CDR3 is built from 10 residues. Germline CDR1 DFQATT, CDR2 SNEGSKA (reference sequence). The DNA of the CDR3 is TGCAGTGCTACGCAAGAGACCCAGTACTTC. This encodes CSATQETQYF.

V is TRBV5-1 and J is TRBJ2-2; no clear D gene. In germline, CDR1 is SGHRS, CDR2 YFSETQ. V lost 4 bases and J lost 0, with 22 bases in between. The CDR3 contains 19 residues. Written as DNA, the CDR3 is TGCGCCAGCAGCCCCTTTCAGTTCGTTAAAAGCGCGAACACCGGGGAGCTGTTTTTT. This translates into CASSPFQFVKSANTGELFF. The entire variable domain, with the rest obtained from reference TRBV5-1 and TRBJ2-2, is as follows: KAGVTQTPRYLIKTRGQQVTLSCSPISGHRSVSWYQQTPGQGLQFLFEYFSETQRNKGNFPGRFSGRQFSNSRSEMNVSTLELGDSALYLCASSPFQFVKSANTGELFFGEGSRLTVL.

The rearrangement joins TRBV19 to TRBJ2-5, with 7 bases that match TRBD1. Germline V gene lookup returns CDR1 LNHDA and CDR2 SQIVND (reference sequence). CDR3 size: 14 residues. With V trimmed by 7 bases and J by 1 base, 6 bases remained unmatched. The chain's CDR3 is CASIGTAAQETQYF. CDR3 bases: TGTGCCAGTATCGGGACAGCAGCCCAAGAGACCCAGTACTTC. The entire variable domain, with the rest obtained from reference TRBV19 and TRBJ2-5, is as follows: DGGITQSPKYLFRKEGQNVTLSCEQNLNHDAMYWYRQDPGQGLRLIYYSQIVNDFQKGDIAEGYSVSREKKESFPLTVTSAQKNPTAFYLCASIGTAAQETQYFGPGTRLLVL.

The chain is built from TRBV30 and TRBJ1-5; TRBD1 is a possible D gene (5 bases). CDR1 and CDR2 (germline): GTSNPN, SVGIG (reference sequence). Trimming removed 0 bases at V and 4 bases at J, with 7 bases between. This CDR3 spans 13 amino acids. CDR3: CAWSVRANQPQHF. For the CDR3, the DNA is TGTGCCTGGAGTGTCAGGGCAAATCAGCCCCAGCATTTT.

The rearrangement links TRBV9 to TRBJ1-1; D is perhaps TRBD1 (5 bases). This CDR3 contains 15 residues. The germline V and J ends were trimmed by 4 bases and 6 bases, with 19 bases remaining between them. Germline V gene sequence: CDR1 SGDLS, CDR2 YYNGEE. The CDR3 sequence is CASSFSPGVRAEAFF. The DNA of the CDR3 is TGTGCCAGCAGCTTTTCCCCGGGGGTGAGGGCTGAAGCTTTCTTT.

The chain combines TRBV9 with TRBJ2-1; 8 positions agree with TRBD2. Looked up from germline, CDR1 is SGDLS and CDR2 is YYNGEE. V dropped 2 bases and J dropped 3; count of bases not matched to a gene: 7. The CDR3 is 16 amino acids. The CDR3 DNA sequence: TGTGCCAGCAGCGTTGGAGGGACTAGTAACTACAATGAGCAGTTCTTC. Protein sequence: CASSVGGTSNYNEQFF.

The rearrangement links TRBV7-9 to TRBJ2-1, with 7 bases lining up with TRBD2. Germline CDR1 and CDR2: SEHNR and FQNEAQ (reference sequence). J lost 4 bases, V lost 5 bases, and 8 bases had no gene match. The CDR3 totals 15 residues. The CDR3 protein is CASSREEAGYNEQFF. CDR3 in DNA: TGTGCCAGCAGCCGGGAGGAGGCGGGGTACAATGAGCAGTTCTTC.

The CDR3 DNA reads as TGCGCCAGCAGTGAGGCGGGGACCAACACTGAAGCTTTCTTT. Translated, it gives CASSEAGTNTEAFF. This rearrangement joins TRBV10-2 to TRBJ1-1; D is perhaps TRBD1 (5 bases). Germline V gene lookup returns CDR1 WSHSY and CDR2 SAAADI. The CDR3 totals 14 residues. The germline V and J ends were trimmed by 2 bases and 2 bases, with 9 bases remaining between them.

This chain joins TRBV28 and TRBJ2-7, with 7 nucleotides matching TRBD2. J lost 2 bases, V lost 6 bases, and 7 bases had no gene match. The CDR3 covers 14 residues. Germline CDR1 reads MDHEN; CDR2 reads SYDVKM. CDR3 region: CASRGRGTTYEQYF. The DNA for the CDR3 is TGTGCCAGCAGGGGGCGGGGGACCACCTACGAGCAGTACTTC.

This sequence joins TRBV7-2 and TRBJ2-1; D may be TRBD1 (6 bases). V was trimmed by 5 bases and J by 2 bases, leaving 10 bases between them. The CDR3 covers 14 residues. Germline V gene data show CDR1 as SGHTA and CDR2 as FQGNSA. The CDR3 DNA reads as TGTGCCAGCAGCCCCACAGGGACCTACAATGAGCAGTTCTTC. This gives the protein CASSPTGTYNEQFF.

This sequence joins TRBV27 and TRBJ1-3; perhaps TRBD1 as D (5 bases). V lost 3 bases to trimming and J lost 0 bases, with 9 bases between them. Per germline, CDR1 MNHEY and CDR2 SMNVEV (reference sequence). This CDR3 is built from 15 residues. In DNA, the CDR3 is TGTGCCAGCAGTTTTGTGGGGGGCTCTGGAAACACCATATATTTT. Translating gives CASSFVGGSGNTIYF.

This chain connects TRBV19 to TRBJ2-7; 9 nucleotides match TRBD1. Germline CDR1 and CDR2: LNHDA and SQIVND (reference sequence). V shed 6 bases and J 1 base; nucleotides not matched to a gene: 4. The CDR3 has 14 amino acids. The CDR3 nucleotides read TGTGCCAGTAGATGGGGGACAGGGTCCTACGAGCAGTACTTC. Translated, it gives CASRWGTGSYEQYF. The full variable domain, with the rest looked up from reference TRBV19 and TRBJ2-7, is DGGITQSPKYLFRKEGQNVTLSCEQNLNHDAMYWYRQDPGQGLRLIYYSQIVNDFQKGDIAEGYSVSREKKESFPLTVTSAQKNPTAFYLCASRWGTGSYEQYFGPGTRLTVT.

V and J are TRBV28 and TRBJ1-2, with TRBD1 as a possible D gene (5 bases). With 5 bases removed from V and 2 bases from J, the gap between germline ends came to 12 bases. The CDR3 totals 14 residues. Germline V gene sequence: CDR1 MDHEN, CDR2 SYDVKM. In nucleotides, the CDR3 is TGTGCCAGCAGTCCCCGACAGAAGAACTATGGCTACACCTTC. Protein: CASSPRQKNYGYTF.

The J gene is TRBJ1-4, the V gene TRBV19; tentatively, D is TRBD1 (5 bases). The CDR3 runs 14 residues. The germline gives CDR1 LNHDA, CDR2 SQIVND (reference sequence). V lost 3 bases to trimming and J lost 8 bases, with 13 bases between them. CDR3 sequence reads: CASSIRAGPEKLFF. The CDR3 bases are TGTGCCAGTAGTATTAGGGCGGGGCCCGAAAAACTGTTTTTT.

V usage is TRBV7-2 and J usage is TRBJ2-4, with TRBD2 identical over 10 bases. The germline V gene encodes CDR1 SGHTA and CDR2 FQGNSA. Trimming at V came to 3 bases and at J to 6 bases, leaving 5 bases not matched to a gene. The CDR3 has 15 residues. The CDR3 loop reads CASSFRLAGANIQYF. As DNA, the CDR3 is TGTGCCAGCAGCTTTAGGCTAGCGGGAGCAAACATTCAGTACTTC.

The V call is TRBV9, the J call TRBJ1-1; tentatively, D is TRBD1 (5 bases). The CDR3 consists of 15 residues. The germline CDR1 and CDR2 sequences are SGDLS and YYNGEE. V was pared by 4 bases and J by 1 base, with 14 bases between. The CDR3 DNA is TGTGCCAGCAGCCCCTGGGGGGGAAGGAACACTGAAGCTTTCTTT. Residues: CASSPWGGRNTEAFF.

The chain links TRBV7-2 to TRBJ2-1; D uncertain. The CDR3 is 14 amino acids. CDR1 is SGHTA, CDR2 FQGNSA, per germline. The ends were cut back, 8 bases at V and 6 bases at J, with 17 bases in the middle. CDR3 residues: CASGPRLPRNEQFF. The CDR3 DNA follows: TGTGCCAGCGGCCCCCGACTCCCTCGCAATGAGCAGTTCTTC.

Regarding this clone: Other DNA variants within this sample encode the same CDR3. This chain uses TRBV11-2 with TRBJ2-7, with 7 bases fitting TRBD1. Losses at the gene ends were 0 bases for V and 3 bases for J; bases not matched to a gene: 2. Germline V lookup: CDR1 SGHAT, CDR2 FQNNGV. This CDR3 region has 14 residues. The CDR3 here is CASSLDRGNYEQYF. The CDR3 coding sequence is TGTGCCAGCAGCTTAGACAGGGGGAACTACGAGCAGTACTTC.

CDR3 nucleotide sequence: TGTGCCAGCAATCCGAGCGGGTTAGGCACAGATACGCAGTATTTT. This encodes CASNPSGLGTDTQYF. The chain links TRBV2 to TRBJ2-3; TRBD2 is a possible D gene (6 bases). The V end lost 7 bases, the J end lost 1 base, and 15 bases lay between the germline ends. This CDR3 comprises 15 residues. Germline V gene sequence: CDR1 SNHLY, CDR2 FYNNEI.

V and J are TRBV6-5 and TRBJ2-5; the match to TRBD1 covers 12 bases. This CDR3 is 15 amino acids long. With 4 bases clipped from V and 5 bases from J, the junction kept 5 bases outside the gene matches. Germline loops: CDR1 MNHEY, CDR2 SVGAGI. The CDR3 is CASSSGTGGRETQYF. The CDR3 DNA is TGTGCCAGCAGTTCGGGGACAGGGGGCAGGGAGACCCAGTACTTC.

The V gene is TRBV18, the J gene TRBJ2-7; D is perhaps TRBD1 (6 bases). Trimming cost V 2 bases and J 2 bases, with 13 bases left between them. CDR3 length equals 15 residues. Germline assignment: CDR1 KGHSH and CDR2 LQKENI. CDR3 sequence: CASSPRPGDTYEQYF. CDR3 nucleotides: TGTGCCAGCTCACCAAGGCCAGGGGACACCTACGAGCAGTACTTC.

The V call is TRBV10-1, the J call TRBJ2-2; maybe TRBD1 (5 bases). Germline loops: CDR1 WNHNN, CDR2 SYGVQD (reference sequence). The CDR3 totals 13 residues. Trimming took off 8 bases at V and 0 bases at J, with 7 bases between the two ends. The CDR3 here is CASGASNTGELFF. As DNA, the CDR3 is TGCGCCAGCGGGGCATCGAACACCGGGGAGCTGTTTTTT.

J is TRBJ2-1 and V is TRBV9; perhaps TRBD2 as D (5 bases). The V end was cut by 0 bases, the J end by 4 bases, with 11 bases between. CDR3 length equals 15 residues. Germline CDR1 and CDR2: SGDLS and YYNGEE. This CDR3 is CASSVAGGGYNEQFF. The CDR3 region has the DNA TGTGCCAGCAGCGTAGCTGGAGGTGGATACAATGAGCAGTTCTTC.

V is TRBV5-6 and J is TRBJ2-3; TRBD1 matches 9 bases. J was trimmed by 2 bases and V by 5 bases; bases with no gene match: 6. Per the germline V gene, CDR1 is SGHDT and CDR2 is YYEEEE. The CDR3 has 15 amino acids. The CDR3 protein is CASSRDRANTDTQYF. CDR3 DNA: TGTGCCAGCAGTAGGGACAGGGCTAACACAGATACGCAGTATTTT. Full variable domain (remainder filled in from reference TRBV5-6 and TRBJ2-3): DAGVTQSPTHLIKTRGQQVTLRCSPKSGHDTVSWYQQALGQGPQFIFQYYEEEERQRGNFPDRFSGHQFPNYSSELNVNALLLGDSALYLCASSRDRANTDTQYFGPGTRLTVL.

This sequence joins TRBV6-1 and TRBJ1-2; possibly TRBD1 for D (6 bases). The CDR3 contains 13 residues. V gave up 6 bases and J gave up 11 bases, with 19 bases separating them. CDR1 and CDR2 (germline): MNHNS, SASEGT. The CDR3 coding sequence is TGTGCCAGCAGATACCTTAGTGGGGGCTTTTACACCTTC. This encodes CASRYLSGGFYTF.